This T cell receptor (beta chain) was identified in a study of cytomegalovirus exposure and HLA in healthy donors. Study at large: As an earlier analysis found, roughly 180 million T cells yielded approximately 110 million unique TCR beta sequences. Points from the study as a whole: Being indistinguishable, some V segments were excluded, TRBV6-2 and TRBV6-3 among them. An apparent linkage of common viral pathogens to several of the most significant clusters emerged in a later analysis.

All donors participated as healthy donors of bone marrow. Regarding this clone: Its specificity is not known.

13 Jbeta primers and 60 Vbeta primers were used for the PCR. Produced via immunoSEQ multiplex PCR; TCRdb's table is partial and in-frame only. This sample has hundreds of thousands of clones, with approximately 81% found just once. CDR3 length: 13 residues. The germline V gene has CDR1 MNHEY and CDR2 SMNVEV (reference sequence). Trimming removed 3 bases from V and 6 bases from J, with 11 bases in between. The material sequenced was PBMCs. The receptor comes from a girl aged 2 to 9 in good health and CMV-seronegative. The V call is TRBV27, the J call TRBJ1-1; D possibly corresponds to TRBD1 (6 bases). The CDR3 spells CASSFGGRAEAFF. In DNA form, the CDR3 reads TGTGCCAGCAGTTTTGGGGGCCGAGCTGAAGCTTTCTTT.